The 24 T cell receptor beta chains listed next were all sequenced from one sample in a study of blood T cells in healthy people across ages. Combining a sample-barcoded 5' primer with a J-beta primer mix, a second PCR ran for about 6 to 12 cycles. Each CDR3 protein is one row after TCRdb ran MiXCR on the 5' RACE reads. The sample records more than 1,400,000 distinct CDR3 sequences, around 42% being singletons. Sequencing was done on a sample of blood. These receptors originate from a woman under 30 in good health.

This sequence joins TRBV20-1 and TRBJ2-3; 10 nucleotides line up with TRBD2. CDR1 DFQATT and CDR2 SNEGSKA come from the germline V gene (reference sequence). The CDR3 extends over 17 amino acids. After removal of 2 bases from V and 6 bases from J, the junction contained 14 bases not matched to a gene. Written as DNA, the CDR3 is TGCAGTGCTAGACCTCCAGCTAGCGGGGGCTTCGGGGATACGCAGTATTTT. This gives the protein CSARPPASGGFGDTQYF.

The genes are TRBV12-3 or TRBV12-4 and TRBJ1-2, with 7 bases aligning to TRBD1. This CDR3 has 13 amino acids. The V gene end was trimmed by 7 bases and the J gene end by 6 bases; junction bases not matched to a gene: 8. The DNA of the CDR3 is TGTGCCAGCACGGGACAGCTTCGTGATGGCTACACCTTC. The encoded protein is CASTGQLRDGYTF.

The sample holds a few counts of this clonotype. The chain carries TRBV20-1 and TRBJ2-1; D perhaps matches TRBD2 (6 bases). This CDR3 region has 14 residues. Germline CDR1 and CDR2: DFQATT and SNEGSKA (reference sequence). V was cut by 6 bases and J by 5 bases, with 17 bases left in between. CDR3 protein: CSAKDYLGNNEQFF. DNA for the CDR3: TGCAGTGCAAAGGACTACTTAGGGAACAATGAGCAGTTCTTC.

The chain links TRBV4-1 to TRBJ1-1, with no clear D. Germline CDR1 MGHRA, CDR2 YSYEKL. This CDR3 comprises 16 residues. With 2 bases removed from V and 0 bases from J, the gap between germline ends came to 13 bases. The DNA of the CDR3 is TGCGCCAGCAGCCAATCGTTTCCCGGATTGAACACTGAAGCTTTCTTT. The encoded protein is CASSQSFPGLNTEAFF.

The V call is TRBV12-3 or TRBV12-4, the J call TRBJ1-4; no reliable D call. The CDR3 totals 15 residues. Trimming took 6 bases from V and 8 from J, leaving 19 bases between them. The CDR3 DNA follows: TGTGCCAGCAGCCAATACAGCGTCTCGGGGGAAAAACTGTTTTTT. Its translation: CASSQYSVSGEKLFF.

This clonotype occurred a few times. The chain couples TRBV6-1 to TRBJ2-1; the D call may be TRBD1 or TRBD2 (5 bases each). With 6 bases removed from V and 6 bases from J, the gap between germline ends came to 15 bases. The germline V gene encodes CDR1 MNHNS and CDR2 SASEGT. The CDR3 spans 14 residues. The CDR3 loop is CASRSTGPPNEQFF. In DNA, the CDR3 is TGTGCCAGCAGGTCCACGGGACCGCCCAATGAGCAGTTCTTC.

The J gene is TRBJ2-3, the V gene TRBV6-1; D is undetermined. Germline CDR1 MNHNS, CDR2 SASEGT. V lost 1 base and J lost 4, with 18 bases in between. The CDR3 loop spans 17 amino acids. CDR3 DNA: TGTGCCAGCAGTGAAGAATTAGGATTCTCTCTCCCAGATACGCAGTATTTT. This encodes CASSEELGFSLPDTQYF.

This chain connects TRBV12-3 or TRBV12-4 to TRBJ2-5, with D uncertain. CDR3 size: 14 residues. V was pared by 3 bases and J by 5 bases, with 13 bases between. The CDR3: CASSFANLAETQYF. The CDR3 nucleotides read TGTGCCAGCAGTTTCGCCAACTTGGCGGAGACCCAGTACTTC.

The J gene is TRBJ1-5, the V gene TRBV28; D is uncertain. The CDR3 runs 16 residues. Germline V gene data show CDR1 as MDHEN and CDR2 as SYDVKM. V gave up 5 bases and J gave up 4 bases, with 18 bases separating them. In nucleotides, the CDR3 is TGTGCCAGCAGTCCCCCAGAGCGTCGTTCTAATCAGCCCCAGCATTTT. Amino acids: CASSPPERRSNQPQHF.

The table lists this clonotype with a few counts. The chain employs TRBV6-2 or TRBV6-3 and TRBJ2-7; TRBD2 aligns across 8 bases. Looked up from germline, CDR1 is MNHEY and CDR2 is SVGEGT. V shed 6 bases, J shed 2 bases, and the junction held 6 bases outside the gene matches. The CDR3 covers 14 residues. CDR3 protein: CASREAGAAYEQYF. Written as DNA, the CDR3 is TGTGCCAGCAGAGAAGCGGGAGCCGCCTACGAGCAGTACTTC.

The sample holds a few counts of this clonotype. The chain links TRBV6-5 to TRBJ2-1, with 10 bases that match TRBD2. With V trimmed by 2 bases and J by 9 bases, 4 bases remained unmatched. The germline CDR1 and CDR2 sequences are MNHEY and SVGAGI. This CDR3 region has 14 residues. The CDR3 protein is CASSYVAGGFEQFF. As DNA, the CDR3 is TGTGCCAGCAGTTACGTAGCGGGGGGATTTGAGCAGTTCTTC.

The chain joins TRBV5-1 to TRBJ2-5, with D unclear. The CDR3 has 14 residues. The germline V gene encodes CDR1 SGHRS and CDR2 YFSETQ. V lost 4 bases and J lost 1, with 11 bases in between. CDR3 region: CASSPTLGQETQYF. CDR3 nucleotide sequence: TGCGCCAGCAGCCCAACCCTCGGCCAAGAGACCCAGTACTTC.

This clonotype has more than one count but fewer than ten. The chain has TRBV5-1 and TRBJ2-7, with TRBD2 identical over 11 bases. The CDR3 covers 14 residues. Looked up from germline, CDR1 is SGHRS and CDR2 is YFSETQ. J gave up 5 bases and V 5 bases, and 6 bases lay outside the gene matches. This CDR3 reads CASSPTSGGDEQYF. The CDR3 DNA is TGCGCCAGCAGTCCTACTAGCGGGGGAGACGAGCAGTACTTC.

V and J are TRBV5-1 and TRBJ2-7; D gene unclear. CDR1 and CDR2 from the germline V gene are SGHRS and YFSETQ. Trimming took off 4 bases at V and 0 bases at J, with 17 bases between the two ends. The CDR3 has 16 residues. The CDR3 loop reads CASSRRFAQSSYEQYF. The CDR3 coding sequence is TGCGCCAGCAGCCGAAGATTCGCACAGAGCTCCTACGAGCAGTACTTC.

The gene calls are TRBV28 and TRBJ2-7, with TRBD1 matching 8 bases. The V gene's germline CDR1 is MDHEN and CDR2 SYDVKM. Trimming took 7 bases from V and 5 from J; bases not matched to a gene: 4. This CDR3 is 12 amino acids long. CDR3 nucleotides: TGTGCCAGCAACAGGGGGGCTAACGAGCAGTACTTC. This codes for CASNRGANEQYF.

The J gene is TRBJ2-7, the V gene TRBV3-1, with 9 bases fitting TRBD1. Germline V gives CDR1 LGHDT, CDR2 YNNKEL (reference sequence). The CDR3 loop spans 14 amino acids. Losses at the gene ends were 3 bases for V and 6 bases for J; bases not matched to a gene: 6. The CDR3 region is CASSHPGQGAEQYF. The CDR3 nucleotides read TGTGCCAGCAGCCACCCGGGACAGGGTGCCGAGCAGTACTTC.

This clonotype was recorded a few times. The V and J genes are TRBV10-2 and TRBJ2-3; D remains unclear. CDR1 is WSHSY, CDR2 SAAADI, per germline. The CDR3 is made up of 12 amino acids. V gave up 4 bases and J gave up 5 bases, with 7 bases separating them. CDR3 loop: CASSVGQDTQYF. CDR3 sequence (DNA): TGCGCCAGCAGTGTCGGGCAAGATACGCAGTATTTT.

The chain is built from TRBV3-1 and TRBJ2-3; unclear D gene. Germline CDR1 LGHDT, CDR2 YNNKEL (reference sequence). The CDR3 totals 15 residues. V shed 1 base and J shed 3 bases, with 11 bases lying between them. CDR3 bases: TGTGCCAGCAGCCAAGGGACCCTGGTGACAGATACGCAGTATTTT. Amino acids: CASSQGTLVTDTQYF.

V usage is TRBV12-3 or TRBV12-4 and J usage is TRBJ2-7; D call uncertain. Trimming took 6 bases from V and 5 from J, leaving 17 bases between them. The CDR3 is made up of 14 amino acids. As DNA, the CDR3 is TGTGCCAGCAGCCCCTCCGGCATTCCGAACGAGCAGTACTTC. Its protein is CASSPSGIPNEQYF.

As concerns this clonotype: A read error may be the cause here, since a much bigger clone is one base away. The chain employs TRBV20-1 and TRBJ2-5; 9 positions match TRBD2. The CDR3 has 15 amino acids. The germline CDR1 and CDR2 sequences are DFQATT and SNEGSKA (reference sequence). For the CDR3, the DNA is TGCAGCCTAGCGGATATAGCGGGGGACCACAATGAGCAGTACTTC. This translates into CSLADIAGDHNEQYF.

The count of this clonotype is one. The chain combines TRBV18 with TRBJ1-1; D call uncertain. Trimming stripped 4 bases from V and 5 bases from J, with 11 bases between. CDR1 KGHSH and CDR2 LQKENI come from the germline V gene. This CDR3 comprises 13 residues. The CDR3 coding sequence is TGTGCCAGCTCACGGGATGCGGGTACTGAAGCTTTCTTT. Translating gives CASSRDAGTEAFF.

This clonotype was seen a single time. V and J are TRBV27 and TRBJ2-5, with 10 nucleotides matching TRBD2. CDR3 size: 15 residues. CDR1 and CDR2 from the germline V gene are MNHEY and SMNVEV (reference sequence). V trimming: 4 bases; J trimming: 11 bases; junction bases outside the gene matches: 13. The CDR3 coding sequence is TGTGCCAGCAGTTCGCAGGGGGTAGCGGGGGGCTCACAGTACTTC. This codes for CASSSQGVAGGSQYF.

This chain links TRBV24-1 with TRBJ2-7; D uncertain. The CDR3 is 14 amino acids. CDR1 is KGHDR, CDR2 SFDVKD, per germline. The V end was cut by 9 bases, the J end by 7 bases, with 21 bases between. The CDR3 nucleotides read TGTGCCACCGGTGCGGCAGGCTCCTACAATGAGCAGTACTTC. Its translation is CATGAAGSYNEQYF.

The CDR3 region is CASSQTGTDTQYF. CDR3 sequence (DNA): TGTGCCAGCAGCCAAACCGGCACAGATACGCAGTATTTT. The chain has TRBV3-1 and TRBJ2-3; D is uncertain. Trimming stripped 2 bases from V and 1 base from J, with 4 bases between. Germline CDR1 LGHDT, CDR2 YNNKEL (reference sequence). The CDR3 sequence is 13 residues long.